This section outlines one TCR beta chain sequence together with its context. This specimen comes from a study of cytomegalovirus exposure and HLA in healthy donors. Germline CDR1 MNHEY, CDR2 SVGAGI. Trimming took 0 bases from V and 9 from J, leaving 6 bases between them. The CDR3 runs to 11 residues. Profiled with immunoSEQ multiplex PCR; TCRdb holds only in-frame clones, not every one. The sample has some 72,000 clones, roughly 95% seen once. The sequence was collected from a man younger than 35 in good health and CMV-seropositive. Sequenced sample: PBMCs. The chain is built from TRBV6-5 and TRBJ2-7; D gene unclear. The CDR3 loop reads CASSYSNRQYF. The CDR3 nucleotides are TGTGCCAGCAGTTACTCGAATAGGCAGTACTTC.